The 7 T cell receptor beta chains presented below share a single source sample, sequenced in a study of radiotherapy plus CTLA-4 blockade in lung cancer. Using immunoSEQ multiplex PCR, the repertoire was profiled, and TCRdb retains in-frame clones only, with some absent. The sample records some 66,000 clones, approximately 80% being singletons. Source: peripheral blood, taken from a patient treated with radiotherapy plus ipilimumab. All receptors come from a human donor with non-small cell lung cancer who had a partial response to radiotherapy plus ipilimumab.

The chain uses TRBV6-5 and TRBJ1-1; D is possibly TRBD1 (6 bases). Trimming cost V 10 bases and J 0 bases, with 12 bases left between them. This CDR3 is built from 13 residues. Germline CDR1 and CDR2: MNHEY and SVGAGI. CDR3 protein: CATQDRLNTEAFF. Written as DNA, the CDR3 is TGTGCCACCCAAGACAGGTTGAACACTGAAGCTTTCTTT.

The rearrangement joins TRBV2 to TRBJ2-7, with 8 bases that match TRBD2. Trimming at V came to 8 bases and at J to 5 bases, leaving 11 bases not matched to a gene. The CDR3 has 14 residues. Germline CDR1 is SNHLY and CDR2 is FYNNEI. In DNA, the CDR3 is TGTGCCAGCGCTCCGGGACTAGAAGGCCACGAGCAGTACTTC. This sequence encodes CASAPGLEGHEQYF.

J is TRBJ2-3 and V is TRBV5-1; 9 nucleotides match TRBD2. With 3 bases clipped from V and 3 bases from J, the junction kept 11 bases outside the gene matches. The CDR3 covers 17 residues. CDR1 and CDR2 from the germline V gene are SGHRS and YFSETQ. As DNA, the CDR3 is TGCGCCAGCAGCTGGACCCCTCGAGCGGGGGGAACAGATACGCAGTATTTT. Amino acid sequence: CASSWTPRAGGTDTQYF.

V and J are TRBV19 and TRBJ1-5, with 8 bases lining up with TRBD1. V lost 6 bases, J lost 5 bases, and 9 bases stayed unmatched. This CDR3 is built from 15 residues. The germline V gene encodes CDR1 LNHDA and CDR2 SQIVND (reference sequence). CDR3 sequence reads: CASSIKTTGDQPQHF. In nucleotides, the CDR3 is TGTGCCAGTAGCATTAAGACGACAGGGGATCAGCCCCAGCATTTT.

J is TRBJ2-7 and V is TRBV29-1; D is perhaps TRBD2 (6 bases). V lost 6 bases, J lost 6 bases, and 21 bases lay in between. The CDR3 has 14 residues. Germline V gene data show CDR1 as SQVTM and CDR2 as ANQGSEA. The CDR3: CSVELGLSTGEQYF. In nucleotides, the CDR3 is TGCAGCGTCGAACTAGGACTATCTACGGGCGAGCAGTACTTC.

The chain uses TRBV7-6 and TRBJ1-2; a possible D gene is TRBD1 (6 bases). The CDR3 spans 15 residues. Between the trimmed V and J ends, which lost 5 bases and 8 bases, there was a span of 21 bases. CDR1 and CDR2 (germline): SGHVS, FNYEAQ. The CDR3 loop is CASSGVRGRREGYTF. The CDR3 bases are TGTGCCAGCAGCGGTGTGCGGGGGCGTCGTGAGGGCTACACCTTC. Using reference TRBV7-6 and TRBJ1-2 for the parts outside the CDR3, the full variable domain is GAGVSQSPRYKVTKRGQDVALRCDPISGHVSLYWYRQALGQGPEFLTYFNYEAQQDKSGLPNDRFSAERPEGSISTLTIQRTEQRDSAMYRCASSGVRGRREGYTFGSGTRLTVV.

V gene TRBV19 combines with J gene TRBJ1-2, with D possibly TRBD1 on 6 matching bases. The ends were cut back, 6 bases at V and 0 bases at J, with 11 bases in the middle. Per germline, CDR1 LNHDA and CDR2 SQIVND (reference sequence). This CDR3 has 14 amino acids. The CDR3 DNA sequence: TGTGCCAGTAGCGCCGGGACAACTAACTATGGCTACACCTTC. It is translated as CASSAGTTNYGYTF.